These 5 T cell receptor beta chains were all obtained from the same sample, sequenced in a study of cytomegalovirus exposure and HLA in healthy donors. The PCR contained 60 Vbeta and 13 Jbeta primers. Profiled with immunoSEQ multiplex PCR; TCRdb holds only in-frame clones, not every one. The data contain roughly 170,000 clones, approximately 80% of them seen just once; the ten biggest clones take up roughly 4.5%. The specimen sequenced was PBMCs. The receptors stem from a woman between 45 and 65 years old in good health and CMV-seropositive.

The chain couples TRBV7-2 to TRBJ1-2, with TRBD1 as a possible D gene (5 bases). Trimming removed 8 bases from V and 7 bases from J, with 17 bases in between. Germline V CDR1 and CDR2: SGHTA, FQGNSA. The CDR3 consists of 13 residues. The DNA of the CDR3 is TGTGCCAGCCCTCCTTACGGGGGTTTTGGCTACACCTTC. It codes for CASPPYGGFGYTF.

This clone was counted a single time. The chain couples TRBV18 to TRBJ2-5; 8 bases match TRBD1. The CDR3 totals 14 residues. V lost 4 bases, J lost 5 bases, and 6 bases stayed unmatched. Germline lookup yields CDR1 KGHSH and CDR2 LQKENI. The CDR3 DNA sequence: TGTGCCAGCTCACTTGACAGGGGCGGGGAGACCCAGTACTTC. Amino acids: CASSLDRGGETQYF. Supplemented by reference TRBV18 and TRBJ2-5, the full variable domain reads NAGVMQNPRHLVRRRGQEARLRCSPMKGHSHVYWYRQLPEEGLKFMVYLQKENIIDESGMPKERFSAEFPKEGPSILRIQQVVRGDSAAYFCASSLDRGGETQYFGPGTRLLVL.

The chain joins TRBV28 to TRBJ1-5; D is ambiguous. The V and J ends lost 6 bases and 6 bases respectively, with 12 bases between them. Germline-derived CDR1 and CDR2 are MDHEN and SYDVKM. The CDR3 is made up of 13 amino acids. The CDR3 sequence is CASRYASGQPQHF. The CDR3 DNA follows: TGTGCCAGCAGGTATGCTTCGGGTCAGCCCCAGCATTTT.

This sequence joins TRBV5-1 and TRBJ2-6; tentative D call: TRBD2 (7 bases). The CDR3 length is 17 residues. The germline V gene has CDR1 SGHRS and CDR2 YFSETQ. V was trimmed by 1 base and J by 2 bases, leaving 13 bases between them. CDR3: CASSLLGGQTGANVLTF. The CDR3 coding sequence is TGCGCCAGCAGCTTGTTGGGGGGGCAGACTGGGGCCAACGTCCTGACTTTC.

The rearrangement uses TRBV15 and TRBJ2-1; tentative D call: TRBD2 (6 bases). This CDR3 spans 15 amino acids. Germline-derived CDR1 and CDR2 are LNHNV and YYDKDF (reference sequence). Trimming left V 5 bases short and J 6 bases short, with 17 bases between. Here the CDR3 DNA reads TGTGCCACCAGCTTAACCGGGAGTCTGAGCAATGAGCAGTTCTTC. As protein: CATSLTGSLSNEQFF.